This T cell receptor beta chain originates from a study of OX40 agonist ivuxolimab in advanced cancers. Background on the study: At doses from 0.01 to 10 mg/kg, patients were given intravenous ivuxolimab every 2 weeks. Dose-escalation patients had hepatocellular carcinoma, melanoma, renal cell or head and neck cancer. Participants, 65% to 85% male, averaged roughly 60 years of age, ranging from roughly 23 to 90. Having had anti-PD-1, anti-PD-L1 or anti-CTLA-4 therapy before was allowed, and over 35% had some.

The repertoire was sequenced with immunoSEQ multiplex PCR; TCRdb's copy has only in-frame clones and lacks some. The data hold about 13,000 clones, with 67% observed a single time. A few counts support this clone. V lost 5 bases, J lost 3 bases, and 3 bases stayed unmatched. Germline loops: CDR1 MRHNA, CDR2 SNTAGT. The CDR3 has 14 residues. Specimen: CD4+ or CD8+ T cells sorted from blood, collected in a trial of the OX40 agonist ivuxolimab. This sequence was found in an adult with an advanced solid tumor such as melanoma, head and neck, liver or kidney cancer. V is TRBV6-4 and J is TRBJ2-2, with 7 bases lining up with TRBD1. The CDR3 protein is CASSPGTDTGELFF. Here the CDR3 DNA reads TGTGCCAGCAGTCCCGGGACAGACACCGGGGAGCTGTTTTTT.